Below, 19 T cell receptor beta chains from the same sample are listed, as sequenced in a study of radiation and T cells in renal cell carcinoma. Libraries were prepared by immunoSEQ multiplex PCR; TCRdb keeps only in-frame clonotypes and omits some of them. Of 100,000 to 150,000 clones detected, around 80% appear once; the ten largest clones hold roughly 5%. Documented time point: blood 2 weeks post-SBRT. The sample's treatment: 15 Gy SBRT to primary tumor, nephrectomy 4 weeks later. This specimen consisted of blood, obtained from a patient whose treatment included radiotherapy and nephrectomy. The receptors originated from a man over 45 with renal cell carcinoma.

The CDR3 DNA follows: TGTGCCAGCAGTTACTCGGGGGCTCTGGGCACTGAAGCTTTCTTT. Its protein is CASSYSGALGTEAFF. The genes are TRBV6-5 and TRBJ1-1; perhaps TRBD1 as D (6 bases). Trimming removed 0 bases from V and 4 bases from J, with 12 bases in between. Germline lookup yields CDR1 MNHEY and CDR2 SVGAGI. The CDR3 loop spans 15 amino acids.

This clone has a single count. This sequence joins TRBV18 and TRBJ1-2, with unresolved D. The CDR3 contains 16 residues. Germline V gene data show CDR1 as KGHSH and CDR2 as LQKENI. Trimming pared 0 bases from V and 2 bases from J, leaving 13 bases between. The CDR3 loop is CASSPPGQGRNYGYTF. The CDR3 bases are TGTGCCAGCTCACCACCGGGTCAAGGACGAAACTATGGCTACACCTTC. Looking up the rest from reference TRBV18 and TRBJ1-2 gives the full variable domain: NAGVMQNPRHLVRRRGQEARLRCSPMKGHSHVYWYRQLPEEGLKFMVYLQKENIIDESGMPKERFSAEFPKEGPSILRIQQVVRGDSAAYFCASSPPGQGRNYGYTFGSGTRLTVV.

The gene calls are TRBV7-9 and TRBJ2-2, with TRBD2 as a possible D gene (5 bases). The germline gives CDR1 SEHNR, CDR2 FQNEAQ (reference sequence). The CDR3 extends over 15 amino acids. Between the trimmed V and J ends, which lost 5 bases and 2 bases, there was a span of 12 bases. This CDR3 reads CASSRTSVNTGELFF. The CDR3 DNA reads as TGTGCCAGCAGCCGGACTTCGGTAAACACCGGGGAGCTGTTTTTT.

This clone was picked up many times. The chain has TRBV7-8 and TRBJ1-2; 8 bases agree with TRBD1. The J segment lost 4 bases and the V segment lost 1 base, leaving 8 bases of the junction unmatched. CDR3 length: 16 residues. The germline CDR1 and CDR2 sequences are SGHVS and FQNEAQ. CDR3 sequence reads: CASSLVTGGSLYGYTF. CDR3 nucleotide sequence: TGTGCCAGCAGCTTAGTCACAGGGGGGTCCCTCTATGGCTACACCTTC.

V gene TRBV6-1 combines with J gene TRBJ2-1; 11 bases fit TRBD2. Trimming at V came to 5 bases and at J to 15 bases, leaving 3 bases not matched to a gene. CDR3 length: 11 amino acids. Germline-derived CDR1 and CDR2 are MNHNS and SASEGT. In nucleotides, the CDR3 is TGTGCCAGCAGTTTGACTAGCGGGGCGTTCTTC. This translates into CASSLTSGAFF.

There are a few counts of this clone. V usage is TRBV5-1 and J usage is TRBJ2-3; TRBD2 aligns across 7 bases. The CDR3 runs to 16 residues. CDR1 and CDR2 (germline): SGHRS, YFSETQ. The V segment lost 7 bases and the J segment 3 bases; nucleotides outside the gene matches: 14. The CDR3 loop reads CASHTGGIRFTDTQYF. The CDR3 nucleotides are TGCGCCAGCCACACGGGGGGTATAAGGTTTACAGATACGCAGTATTTT.

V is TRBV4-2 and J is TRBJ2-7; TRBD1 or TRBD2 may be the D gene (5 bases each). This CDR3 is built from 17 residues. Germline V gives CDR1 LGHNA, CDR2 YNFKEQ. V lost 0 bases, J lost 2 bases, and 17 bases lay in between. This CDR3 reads CASSQDYEGLSPYEQYF. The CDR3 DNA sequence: TGTGCCAGCAGCCAAGATTATGAGGGGCTCTCCCCCTACGAGCAGTACTTC.

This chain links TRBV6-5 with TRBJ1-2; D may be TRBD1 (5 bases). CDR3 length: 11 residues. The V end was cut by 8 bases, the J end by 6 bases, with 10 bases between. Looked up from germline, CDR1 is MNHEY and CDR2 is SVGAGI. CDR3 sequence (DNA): TGTGCCAGCGGTGTAGGGGATGGCTACACCTTC. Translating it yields CASGVGDGYTF.

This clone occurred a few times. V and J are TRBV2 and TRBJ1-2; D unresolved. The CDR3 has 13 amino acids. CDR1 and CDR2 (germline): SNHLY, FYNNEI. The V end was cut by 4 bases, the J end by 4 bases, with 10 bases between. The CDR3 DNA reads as TGTGCCAGCAGTGTAGAAGAGGTCTATGGCTACACCTTC. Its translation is CASSVEEVYGYTF.

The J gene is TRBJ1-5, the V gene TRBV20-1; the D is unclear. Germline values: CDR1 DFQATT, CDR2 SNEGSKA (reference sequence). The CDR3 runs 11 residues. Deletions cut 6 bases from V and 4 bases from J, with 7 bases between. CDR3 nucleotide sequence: TGCAGTGCGACGTCAAATCAGCCCCAGCATTTT. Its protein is CSATSNQPQHF.

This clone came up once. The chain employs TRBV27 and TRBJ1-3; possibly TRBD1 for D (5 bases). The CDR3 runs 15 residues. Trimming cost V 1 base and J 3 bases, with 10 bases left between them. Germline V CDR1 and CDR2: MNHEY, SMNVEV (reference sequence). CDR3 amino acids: CASSLYGGNGNTIYF. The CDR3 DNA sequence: TGTGCCAGCAGTTTATATGGGGGAAATGGAAACACCATATATTTT.

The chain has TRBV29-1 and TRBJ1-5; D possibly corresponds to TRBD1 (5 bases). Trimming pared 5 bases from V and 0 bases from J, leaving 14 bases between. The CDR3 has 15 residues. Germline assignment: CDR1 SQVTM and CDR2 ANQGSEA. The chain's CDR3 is CSVRAGTDSNQPQHF. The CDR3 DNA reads TGCAGCGTTCGCGCGGGGACCGATAGCAATCAGCCCCAGCATTTT.

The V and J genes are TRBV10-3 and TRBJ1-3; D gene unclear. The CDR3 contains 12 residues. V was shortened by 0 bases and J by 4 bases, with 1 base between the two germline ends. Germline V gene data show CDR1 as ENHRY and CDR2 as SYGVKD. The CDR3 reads CAISESGNTIYF. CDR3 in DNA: TGTGCCATCAGTGAGTCCGGAAACACCATATATTTT.

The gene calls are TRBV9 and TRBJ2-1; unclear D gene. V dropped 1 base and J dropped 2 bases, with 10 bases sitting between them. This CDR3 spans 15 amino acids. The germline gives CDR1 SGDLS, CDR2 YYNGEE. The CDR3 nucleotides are TGTGCCAGCAGCGTACAAGCCGGCACCTACAATGAGCAGTTCTTC. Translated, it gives CASSVQAGTYNEQFF.

The CDR3 DNA sequence: TGTGCCAGCAGTTCAAGAACAAATACGCAGTATTTT. This encodes CASSSRTNTQYF. The chain joins TRBV11-1 to TRBJ2-3; no clear D gene. This CDR3 is 12 amino acids long. Germline V gene sequence: CDR1 SGHAT, CDR2 FQDESV (reference sequence). V dropped 6 bases and J dropped 7 bases, with 11 bases sitting between them.

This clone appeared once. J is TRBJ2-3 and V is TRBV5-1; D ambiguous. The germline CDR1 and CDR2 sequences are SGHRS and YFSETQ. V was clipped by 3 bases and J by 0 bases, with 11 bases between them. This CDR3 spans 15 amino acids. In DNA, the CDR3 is TGCGCCAGCAGCTCGGGCGCCCCTAGCACAGATACGCAGTATTTT. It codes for CASSSGAPSTDTQYF.

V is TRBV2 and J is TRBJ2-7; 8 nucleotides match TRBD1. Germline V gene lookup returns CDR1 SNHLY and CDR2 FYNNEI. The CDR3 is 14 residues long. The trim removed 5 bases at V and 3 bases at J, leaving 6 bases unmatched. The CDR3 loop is CASSLQGADYEQYF. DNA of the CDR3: TGTGCCAGCAGTCTCCAGGGGGCCGACTACGAGCAGTACTTC. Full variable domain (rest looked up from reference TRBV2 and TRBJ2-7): EPEVTQTPSHQVTQMGQEVILRCVPISNHLYFYWYRQILGQKVEFLVSFYNNEISEKSEIFDDQFSVERPDGSNFTLKIRSTKLEDSAMYFCASSLQGADYEQYFGPGTRLTVT.

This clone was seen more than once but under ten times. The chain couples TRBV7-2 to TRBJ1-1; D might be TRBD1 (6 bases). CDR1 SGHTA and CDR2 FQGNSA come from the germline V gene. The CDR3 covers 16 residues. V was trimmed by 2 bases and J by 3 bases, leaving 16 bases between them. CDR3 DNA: TGTGCCAGCAGCTTAATGCCGGGGGCAATGGACACTGAAGCTTTCTTT. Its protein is CASSLMPGAMDTEAFF.

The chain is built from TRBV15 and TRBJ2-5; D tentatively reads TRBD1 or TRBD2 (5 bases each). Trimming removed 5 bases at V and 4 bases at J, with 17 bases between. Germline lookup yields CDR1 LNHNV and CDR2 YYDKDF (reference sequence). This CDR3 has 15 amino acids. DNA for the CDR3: TGTGCCACCAGCGACCCTTCCGGGACCCGAGAGACCCAGTACTTC. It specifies CATSDPSGTRETQYF.